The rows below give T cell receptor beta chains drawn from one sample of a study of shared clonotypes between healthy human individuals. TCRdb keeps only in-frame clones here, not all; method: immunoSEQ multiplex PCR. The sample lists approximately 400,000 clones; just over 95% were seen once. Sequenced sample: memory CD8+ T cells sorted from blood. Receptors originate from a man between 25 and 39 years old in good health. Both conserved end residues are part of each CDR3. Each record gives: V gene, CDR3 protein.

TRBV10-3	CAISEDDRVAQYF
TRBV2	CASSVRQSSYEQYF
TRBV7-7	CASTPGQGTDTQYF
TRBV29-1	CSVRGITEAFF
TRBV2	CASSEALRTGGAKGYTF
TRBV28	CASSFLGQGRDQPQHF
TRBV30	CAWSHSGQKYYNEQFF
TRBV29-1	CSVIPRDVGYEQYF
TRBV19	CASSISTGGYEQYF
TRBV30	CAWSRDSLLDNEQFF
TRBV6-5	CASSNWGNTGELFF
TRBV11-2	CASSLGLVGEQYF
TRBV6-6	CASSYSVNEKLFF
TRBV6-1	CASSATGEGELFF
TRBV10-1	CASSAVRQETQYF
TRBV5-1	CASSLSMFNEKLFF
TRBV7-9	CASSFGTAKQETQYF
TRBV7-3	CASSLVGGNSGGYTF
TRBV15	CATSSRLAGVGTDTQYF
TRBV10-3	CAISESASGTYNEQFF
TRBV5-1	CASSHSGAPFSGANVLTF
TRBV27	CASSYMGLAGGLYEQYF
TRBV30	CAWRGYGYTF
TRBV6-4	CASSDSKREGEGHEQYF
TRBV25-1	CASSDRGGNTIYF
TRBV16	CASSQSGSTGELFF
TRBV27	CASSLTSGRGVNEQFF
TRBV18	CASSILRTDKETQYF
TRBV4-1	CASSLTSIADTQYF
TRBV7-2	CASSLDGTIKYGYTF
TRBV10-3	CAISESSPTGAYTEAFF
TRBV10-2	CASRGGQGANQPQHF
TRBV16	CASSQSGFGTGVYEQYF
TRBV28	CASSGDLGWQFF
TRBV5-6	CASSLSGREETRGYTF
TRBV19	CASSIAGGRGELFF
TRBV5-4	CASTRSSGANVLTF
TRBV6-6	CASTTLQGLGGLYF